Given below is one TCR beta chain in context. Its target is unknown. Isocitrate dehydrogenase mutation was absent in all glioblastoma patients. Some clones are missing from TCRdb's copy, which holds only in-frame ones; the method was immunoSEQ multiplex PCR. Here the sample spans over 55,000 clones, approximately 81% being singletons. This record belongs to a study of glioma-infiltrating T cells after dendritic cell vaccination. Study-wide findings and caveats: Survival was not directly related to TCR clonality in these patients.

Germline CDR1 is MGHDK and CDR2 is SYGVNS. V shed 0 bases and J shed 10 bases, with 16 bases lying between them. CDR3 length: 15 amino acids. The starting material was blood, obtained before dendritic cell vaccination. This chain joins TRBV25-1 and TRBJ2-1; TRBD2 is a possible D gene (5 bases). The receptor was derived from a human donor with glioblastoma. CDR3 protein: CASSEYSLAGTEQFF. In DNA, the CDR3 is TGTGCCAGCAGTGAATATAGTTTGGCGGGCACGGAGCAGTTCTTC.